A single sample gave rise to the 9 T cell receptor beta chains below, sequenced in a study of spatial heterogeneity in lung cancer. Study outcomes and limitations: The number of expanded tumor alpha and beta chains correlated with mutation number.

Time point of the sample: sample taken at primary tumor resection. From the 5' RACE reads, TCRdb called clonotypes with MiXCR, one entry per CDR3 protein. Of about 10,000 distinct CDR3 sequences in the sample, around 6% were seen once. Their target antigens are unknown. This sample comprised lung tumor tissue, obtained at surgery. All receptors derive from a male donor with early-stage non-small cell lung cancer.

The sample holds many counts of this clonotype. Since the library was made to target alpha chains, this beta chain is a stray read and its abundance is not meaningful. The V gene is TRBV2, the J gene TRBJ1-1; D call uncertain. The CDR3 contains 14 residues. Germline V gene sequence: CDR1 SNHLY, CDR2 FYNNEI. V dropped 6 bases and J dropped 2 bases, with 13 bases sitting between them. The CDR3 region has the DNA TGTGCCAGCAGGCCCGACGGCCATAACACTGAAGCTTTCTTT. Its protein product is CASRPDGHNTEAFF.

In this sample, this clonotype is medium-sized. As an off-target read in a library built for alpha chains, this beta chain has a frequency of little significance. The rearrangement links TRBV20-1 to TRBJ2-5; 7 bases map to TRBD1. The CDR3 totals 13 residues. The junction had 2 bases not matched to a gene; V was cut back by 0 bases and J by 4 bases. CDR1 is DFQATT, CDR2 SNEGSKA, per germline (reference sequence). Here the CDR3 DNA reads TGCAGTGCTAGAGAAGGGGGCAGAGAGACCCAGTACTTC. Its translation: CSAREGGRETQYF.

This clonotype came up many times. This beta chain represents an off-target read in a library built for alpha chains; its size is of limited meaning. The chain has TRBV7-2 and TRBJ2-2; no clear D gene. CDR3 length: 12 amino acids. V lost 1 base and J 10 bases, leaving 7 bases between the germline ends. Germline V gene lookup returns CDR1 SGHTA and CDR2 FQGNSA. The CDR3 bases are TGTGCCAGCAGCTTAGGGCCGGAGGAGCTGTTTTTT. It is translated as CASSLGPEELFF.

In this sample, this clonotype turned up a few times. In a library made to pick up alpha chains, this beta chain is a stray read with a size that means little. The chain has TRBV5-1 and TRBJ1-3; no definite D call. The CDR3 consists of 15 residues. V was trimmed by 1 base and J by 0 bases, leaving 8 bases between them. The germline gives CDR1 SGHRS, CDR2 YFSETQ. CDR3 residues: CASSLSQSSGNTIYF. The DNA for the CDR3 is TGCGCCAGCAGCTTGTCACAGAGCTCTGGAAACACCATATATTTT.

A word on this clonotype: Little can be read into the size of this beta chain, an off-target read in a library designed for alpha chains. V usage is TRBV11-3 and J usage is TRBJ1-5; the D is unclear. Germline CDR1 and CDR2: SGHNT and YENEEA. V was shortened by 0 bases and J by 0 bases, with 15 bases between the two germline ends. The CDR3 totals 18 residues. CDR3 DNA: TGTGCCAGCAGCTTAGATCATCCCCCCGGTGATAGCAATCAGCCCCAGCATTTT. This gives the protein CASSLDHPPGDSNQPQHF.

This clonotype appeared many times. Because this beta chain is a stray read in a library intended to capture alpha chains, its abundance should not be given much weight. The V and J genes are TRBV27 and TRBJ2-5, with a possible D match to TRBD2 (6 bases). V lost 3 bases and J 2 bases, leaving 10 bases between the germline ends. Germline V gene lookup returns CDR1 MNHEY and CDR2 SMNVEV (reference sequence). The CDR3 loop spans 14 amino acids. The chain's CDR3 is CASSFYGRQETQYF. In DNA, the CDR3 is TGTGCCAGCAGTTTTTATGGGAGGCAAGAGACCCAGTACTTC.

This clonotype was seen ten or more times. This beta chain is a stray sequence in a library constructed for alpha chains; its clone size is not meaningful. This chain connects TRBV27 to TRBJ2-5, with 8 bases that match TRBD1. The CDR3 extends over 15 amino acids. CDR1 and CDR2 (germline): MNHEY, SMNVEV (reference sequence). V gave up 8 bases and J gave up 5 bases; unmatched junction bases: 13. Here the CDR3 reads CASALDREVVETQYF. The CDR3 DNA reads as TGTGCCAGCGCCCTGGACAGGGAGGTGGTGGAGACCCAGTACTTC.

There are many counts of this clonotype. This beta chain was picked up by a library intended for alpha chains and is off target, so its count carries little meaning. Here the CDR3 reads CSASLRERPSSYEQYF. In nucleotides, the CDR3 is TGCAGTGCTAGCCTGAGGGAGCGCCCGAGCTCCTACGAGCAGTACTTC. This chain connects TRBV20-1 to TRBJ2-7, with a possible D match to TRBD2 (5 bases). Germline V lookup: CDR1 DFQATT, CDR2 SNEGSKA (reference sequence). The CDR3 is 16 amino acids. V lost 3 bases to trimming and J lost 0 bases, with 18 bases between them.

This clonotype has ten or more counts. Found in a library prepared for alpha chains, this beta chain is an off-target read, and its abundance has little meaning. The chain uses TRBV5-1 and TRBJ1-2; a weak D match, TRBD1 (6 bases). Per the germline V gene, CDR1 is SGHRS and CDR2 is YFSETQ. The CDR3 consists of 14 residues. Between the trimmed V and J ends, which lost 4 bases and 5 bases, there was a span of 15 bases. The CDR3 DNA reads TGCGCCAGCAGCAGCTTACAGGGAGAGTATGGCTACACCTTC. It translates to CASSSLQGEYGYTF.